The rows below give T cell receptor beta chains drawn from one sample of a study of graft-versus-host responses after intestinal transplantation. No antigen has been identified for these receptors. Data came from immunoSEQ multiplex PCR; TCRdb stores just in-frame clones and leaves some out. The profile covers some 100,000 clones, with about nine tenths appearing a single time and approximately 0.064% taken by the ten largest. Sequenced here: unstimulated CD8+ T cells sorted from spleen or lymph node cells, sampled before transplant. These receptors were collected from a human donor who was the organ donor for an intestinal transplant. The CDR3 runs from the conserved cysteine through the conserved F or W. D genes are given only for firm matches. Clone sizes are given selectively: once, few, many, or a class where the clone is expanded.

>NA|16|TRBJ1-1|TRBV5-6|NA
TGTGCCAGCAGCTTGGCCCCAGGGGATTCCGACACTGAAGCTTTCTTT
CASSLAPGDSDTEAFF
>TRBD2|17|TRBJ2-1|TRBV5-1|once
TGCGCCAGCAGCAGACACCGGACTAGCGGGGGGGCATGGGAGCAGTTCTTC
CASSRHRTSGGAWEQFF
>NA|13|TRBJ1-5|TRBV2|NA
TGTGCCAGCAGTGAACATCCCAATCAGCCCCAGCATTTT
CASSEHPNQPQHF
>TRBD1|18|TRBJ2-1|TRBV5-6|NA
TGTGCCAGCAGCAGTCCCGGGACAGGGTCAGGGCCCTACAATGAGCAGTTCTTC
CASSSPGTGSGPYNEQFF
>TRBD1|15|TRBJ1-1|TRBV9|NA
TGTGCCAGCAGCATGAACAGGGGGCGAGACACTGAAGCTTTCTTT
CASSMNRGRDTEAFF
>NA|15|TRBJ1-6|TRBV15|NA
TGTGCCACCAGCATGTCGCGTTCCTATAATTCACCCCTCCACTTT
CATSMSRSYNSPLHF
>TRBD1|14|TRBJ1-1|TRBV5-1|NA
TGCGCCAGCAGCCCCGGGACAGGGGGCACTGAAGCTTTCTTT
CASSPGTGGTEAFF
>NA|17|TRBJ2-7|TRBV29-1|NA
TGCAGCGTTGTCGGTGGGGCTTCCGGGCCAATATCCTACGAGCAGTACTTC
CSVVGGASGPISYEQYF
>NA|12|TRBJ2-5|TRBV29-1|NA
TGCAGCGTTGACGGGTCTCAAGAGACCCAGTACTTC
CSVDGSQETQYF
>NA|16|TRBJ1-2|TRBV13|NA
TGTGCCAGCAGCACTCGGGGGGCGCAATTTTTTCAGGGCTACACCTTC
CASSTRGAQFFQGYTF
>NA|12|TRBJ2-7|TRBV30|few
TGTGCCTGGAGTACGGGGATCAACGAGCAGTACTTC
CAWSTGINEQYF
>NA|18|TRBJ2-7|TRBV4-1|NA
TGCGCCAGCAGCCAAGTTCAAGCTGGGCCAGCGGCATACTACGAGCAGTACTTC
CASSQVQAGPAAYYEQYF
>NA|14|TRBJ1-5|TRBV27|NA
TGTGCCAGCAGTGTAAACAGGGTTCGTCAGCCCCAGCATTTT
CASSVNRVRQPQHF
>TRBD1|15|TRBJ1-2|TRBV28|NA
TGTGCCAGCAGTATCAGGGGGCTTTTCCAATGGGGCTACACCTTC
CASSIRGLFQWGYTF
>NA|15|TRBJ2-3|TRBV13|NA
TGTGCCAGCAGCTTAAGAGCAACTTACACAGATACGCAGTATTTT
CASSLRATYTDTQYF
>NA|12|TRBJ2-7|TRBV7-9|NA
TGTGCCAGCAGCTTTGGCCGGGACGAGCAGTACTTC
CASSFGRDEQYF
>TRBD2|15|TRBJ2-3|TRBV5-5|NA
TGTGCCAGCAGCGAGAGCGGGGGGGCATGGGATACGCAGTATTTT
CASSESGGAWDTQYF
>NA|13|TRBJ2-7|TRBV28|NA
TGTGCCAGCAGTTTAGCATTAAATTACGAGCAGTACTTC
CASSLALNYEQYF
>TRBD1|15|TRBJ2-3|TRBV28|NA
TGTGCCAGCAGTCCTCTCCGGGACAGGAGGGATACGCAGTATTTT
CASSPLRDRRDTQYF
>NA|14|TRBJ1-4|TRBV15|NA
TGTGCCACCAGCAATATAAACAGTAATGAAAAACTGTTTTTT
CATSNINSNEKLFF
>TRBD2|13|TRBJ2-1|TRBV30|NA
TGTGCCTGGTCTCTAGCGGGAGCAGGTGAGCAGTTCTTC
CAWSLAGAGEQFF
>NA|13|TRBJ1-1|TRBV5-6|few
TGTGCCAGCAGCTTGGTCGGGGGACCTGAAGCTTTCTTT
CASSLVGGPEAFF
>NA|13|TRBJ1-1|TRBV30|few
TGTGCCTGGAGTGTAGCGGGGAACACTGAAGCTTTCTTT
CAWSVAGNTEAFF
>NA|12|TRBJ2-1|TRBV6-6|NA
TGTGCCAGCAGTTATGGGAGGAGTGAGCAGTTCTTC
CASSYGRSEQFF
>TRBD2|14|TRBJ2-5|TRBV5-6|NA
TGTGCCAGCAGCTGGGGACGGCGGGGGGAGACCCAGTACTTC
CASSWGRRGETQYF
>TRBD2|15|TRBJ2-1|TRBV4-1|NA
TGCGCCAGCAGCCAAGAGGGGACTAGCCTCAATGAGCAGTTCTTC
CASSQEGTSLNEQFF
>TRBD2|15|TRBJ2-3|TRBV6-5|NA
TGTGCCAGCAGTCCGACTAGCGGGGTCACAGATACGCAGTATTTT
CASSPTSGVTDTQYF
>NA|16|TRBJ2-7|TRBV4-1|NA
TGCGCCAGCAGCCCCGACGGCAGCGGTGGACCCTACGAGCAGTACTTC
CASSPDGSGGPYEQYF
>TRBD1|14|TRBJ1-4|TRBV30|few
TGTGCCTGGAGCCCGGGACAGGGTTTTGAAAAACTGTTTTTT
CAWSPGQGFEKLFF
>NA|15|TRBJ1-5|TRBV4-1|few
TGCGCCAGCAGCCAGGGGATACAGGATTTCGAGCCCCAGCATTTT
CASSQGIQDFEPQHF
>NA|15|TRBJ2-7|TRBV27|few
TGTGCCAGCAGTTTCTCCGGGGGTGAATCCTACGAGCAGTACTTC
CASSFSGGESYEQYF
>NA|13|TRBJ1-5|TRBV13|NA
TGTGCCAGCGGCCAACAGGGCAATCAGCCCCAGCATTTT
CASGQQGNQPQHF
>NA|16|TRBJ2-3|TRBV4-1|NA
TGCGCCAGCAGCCAAGATAGTAACAGACTAGGGGATACGCAGTATTTT
CASSQDSNRLGDTQYF
>NA|13|TRBJ2-3|TRBV30|NA
TGTGCCTGGAGTAACTCAGGGCCAGATACGCAGTATTTT
CAWSNSGPDTQYF
>NA|16|TRBJ2-1|TRBV11-3|NA
TGTGCCAGCAGCTGGACGGGACACCACTCCTACAATGAGCAGTTCTTC
CASSWTGHHSYNEQFF
>NA|11|TRBJ2-1|TRBV4-2|NA
TGTGCCAGCAGCCCCGGGGGTGAGCAGTTCTTC
CASSPGGEQFF
>TRBD1|14|TRBJ2-4|TRBV6-6|NA
TGTGCCAGTGACCATGGGACAGGCCAAAACATTCAGTACTTC
CASDHGTGQNIQYF
>TRBD1|14|TRBJ2-7|TRBV30|NA
TGTGCCTGGAGGGGCGACAGGGCGATCTACGAGCAGTACTTC
CAWRGDRAIYEQYF
>NA|15|TRBJ1-1|TRBV11-2|NA
TGTGCCAGCAGCTTAGGAGGGACACTTAACACTGAAGCTTTCTTT
CASSLGGTLNTEAFF
>NA|13|TRBJ2-2|TRBV9|NA
TGTGCCAGCAGCGTAGGAGTATCCGGGGAGCTGTTTTTT
CASSVGVSGELFF
>TRBD2|15|TRBJ2-3|TRBV9|NA
TGTGCCAGCAGCGTCGGCGGGAGCTCAGGAGATACGCAGTATTTT
CASSVGGSSGDTQYF
>TRBD2|16|TRBJ2-1|TRBV5-6|NA
TGTGCCAGCAGCTGGGGGACTAGCGGGGCGTACAATGAGCAGTTCTTC
CASSWGTSGAYNEQFF
>NA|18|TRBJ2-7|TRBV5-8|NA
TGTGCCAGCAGCTTGGCTATTTGGCAGCTCCAACCTAGCTACGAGCAGTACTTC
CASSLAIWQLQPSYEQYF
>TRBD1|14|TRBJ1-2|TRBV4-1|NA
TGCGCCAGCAGCCAGACAGGGGGGAACTATGGCTACACCTTC
CASSQTGGNYGYTF
>TRBD2|15|TRBJ2-6|TRBV29-1|NA
TGCAGCGTTGAGTGGGGGGGATCTGGGGCCAACGTCCTGACTTTC
CSVEWGGSGANVLTF
>NA|10|TRBJ1-1|TRBV2|NA
TGTGCCACACAGCTCCTGGAAGCTTTCTTT
CATQLLEAFF
>NA|16|TRBJ2-1|TRBV19|once
TGTGCCAGTAGTAGGGGACTCACAGGCGTCTACAATGAGCAGTTCTTC
CASSRGLTGVYNEQFF
>NA|13|TRBJ1-1|TRBV30|NA
TGTGCCTGGAGTGTAGGGCAGGGGTTATCAGCTTTCTTT
CAWSVGQGLSAFF
>NA|15|TRBJ1-2|TRBV7-3|NA
TGTGCCAGCAGCCCCGCAGGGCCCAGGCTTCGGGGCTACACCTTC
CASSPAGPRLRGYTF
>TRBD2|17|TRBJ2-3|TRBV13|NA
TGTGCCAGCAGCTTACGGGAGGGCCGCATCCAGTCAGATACGCAGTATTTT
CASSLREGRIQSDTQYF
>TRBD1|13|TRBJ1-1|TRBV15|once
TGTGCCACCAGCGACCGGGACAGGGTCTCGGCTTTCTTT
CATSDRDRVSAFF
>NA|12|TRBJ1-1|TRBV4-1|few
TGCGCCAGCAGCCCCGGCGGCACTGAAGCTTTCTTT
CASSPGGTEAFF
>NA|14|TRBJ1-5|TRBV28|NA
TGTGCCAGCACCTTAGGACAGTTAAATCAGCCCCAGCATTTT
CASTLGQLNQPQHF